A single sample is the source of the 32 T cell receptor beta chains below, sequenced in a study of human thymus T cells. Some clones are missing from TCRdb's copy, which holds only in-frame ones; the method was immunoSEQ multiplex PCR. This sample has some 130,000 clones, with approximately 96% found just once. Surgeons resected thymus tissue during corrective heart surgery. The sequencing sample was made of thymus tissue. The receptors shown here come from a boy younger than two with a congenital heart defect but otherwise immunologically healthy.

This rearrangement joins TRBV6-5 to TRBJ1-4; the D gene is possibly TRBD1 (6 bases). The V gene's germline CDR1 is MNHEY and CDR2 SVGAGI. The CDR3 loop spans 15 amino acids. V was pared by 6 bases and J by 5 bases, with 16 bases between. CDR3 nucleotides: TGTGCCAGCAGATCACGCGACAGGCTCAATGAAAAACTGTTTTTT. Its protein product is CASRSRDRLNEKLFF.

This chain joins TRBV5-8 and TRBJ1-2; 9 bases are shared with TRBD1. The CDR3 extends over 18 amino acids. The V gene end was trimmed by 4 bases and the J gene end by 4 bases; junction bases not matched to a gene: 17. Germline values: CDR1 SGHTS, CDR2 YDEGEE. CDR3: CASSDTPGTGSISYGYTF. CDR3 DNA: TGTGCCAGCAGCGATACCCCCGGGACAGGGAGCATTTCCTATGGCTACACCTTC. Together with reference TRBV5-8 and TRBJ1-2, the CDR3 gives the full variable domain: EAGVTQSPTHLIKTRGQQATLRCSPISGHTSVYWYQQALGLGLQFLLWYDEGEERNRGNFPPRFSGRQFPNYSSELNVNALELEDSALYLCASSDTPGTGSISYGYTFGSGTRLTVV.

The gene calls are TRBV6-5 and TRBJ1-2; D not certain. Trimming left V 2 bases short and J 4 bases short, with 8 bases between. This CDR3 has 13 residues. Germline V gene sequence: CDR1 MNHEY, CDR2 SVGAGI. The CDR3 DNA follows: TGTGCCAGCAGTTACGGAAAAACCTATGGCTACACCTTC. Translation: CASSYGKTYGYTF.

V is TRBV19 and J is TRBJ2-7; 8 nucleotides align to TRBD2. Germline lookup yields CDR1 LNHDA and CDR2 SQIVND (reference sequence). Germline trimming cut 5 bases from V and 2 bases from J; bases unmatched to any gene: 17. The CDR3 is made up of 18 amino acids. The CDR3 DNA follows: TGTGCCAGTAGTGCCCGGAGGTTAGCGGGGATAACCCCCTACGAGCAGTACTTC. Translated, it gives CASSARRLAGITPYEQYF.

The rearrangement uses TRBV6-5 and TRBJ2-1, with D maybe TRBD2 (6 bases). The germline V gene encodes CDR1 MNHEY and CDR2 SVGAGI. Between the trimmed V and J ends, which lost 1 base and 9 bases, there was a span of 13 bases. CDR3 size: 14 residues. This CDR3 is CASSYFGQGGEQFF. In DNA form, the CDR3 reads TGTGCCAGCAGTTACTTCGGGCAGGGAGGTGAGCAGTTCTTC.

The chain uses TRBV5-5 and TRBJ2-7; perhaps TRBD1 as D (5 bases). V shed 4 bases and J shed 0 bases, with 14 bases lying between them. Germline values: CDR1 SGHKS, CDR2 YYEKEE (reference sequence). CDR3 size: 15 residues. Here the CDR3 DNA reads TGTGCCAGCAGCATTGGACACCTCAACTCCTACGAGCAGTACTTC. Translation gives CASSIGHLNSYEQYF.

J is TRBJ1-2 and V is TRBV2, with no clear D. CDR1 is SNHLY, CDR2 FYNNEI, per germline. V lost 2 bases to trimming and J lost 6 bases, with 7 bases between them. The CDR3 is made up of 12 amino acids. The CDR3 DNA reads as TGTGCCAGCAGTGAACGCCCGGATGGCTACACCTTC. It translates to CASSERPDGYTF.

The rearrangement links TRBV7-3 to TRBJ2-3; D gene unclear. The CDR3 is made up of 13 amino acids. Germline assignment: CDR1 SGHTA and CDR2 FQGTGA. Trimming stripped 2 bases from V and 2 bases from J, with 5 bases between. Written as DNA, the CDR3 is TGTGCCAGCAGCTTAGCGGACACAGATACGCAGTATTTT. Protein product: CASSLADTDTQYF.

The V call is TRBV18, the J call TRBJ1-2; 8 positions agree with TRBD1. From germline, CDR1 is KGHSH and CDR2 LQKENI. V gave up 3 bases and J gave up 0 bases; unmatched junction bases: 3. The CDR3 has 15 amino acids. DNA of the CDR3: TGTGCCAGCTCACCTGACAGGGGCTCTAACTATGGCTACACCTTC. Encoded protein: CASSPDRGSNYGYTF.

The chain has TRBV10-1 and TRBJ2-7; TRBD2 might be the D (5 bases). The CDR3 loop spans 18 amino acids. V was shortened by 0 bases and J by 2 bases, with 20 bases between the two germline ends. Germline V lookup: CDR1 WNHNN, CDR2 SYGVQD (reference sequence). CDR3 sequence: CASSESGKLWTLPYEQYF. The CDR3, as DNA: TGCGCCAGCAGTGAGTCGGGAAAACTCTGGACTCTGCCCTACGAGCAGTACTTC.

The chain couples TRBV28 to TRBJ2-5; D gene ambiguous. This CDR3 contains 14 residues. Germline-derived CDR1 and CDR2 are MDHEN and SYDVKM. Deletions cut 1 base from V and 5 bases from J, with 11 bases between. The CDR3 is CASSLFRGQETQYF. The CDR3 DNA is TGTGCCAGCAGTTTATTCCGTGGGCAGGAGACCCAGTACTTC.

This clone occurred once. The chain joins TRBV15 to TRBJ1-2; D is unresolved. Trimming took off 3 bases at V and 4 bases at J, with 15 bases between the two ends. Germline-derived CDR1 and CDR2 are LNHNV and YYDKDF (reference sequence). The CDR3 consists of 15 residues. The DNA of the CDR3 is TGTGCCACCAGCAGCGTGCGGGGATTCATCTATGGCTACACCTTC. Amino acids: CATSSVRGFIYGYTF.

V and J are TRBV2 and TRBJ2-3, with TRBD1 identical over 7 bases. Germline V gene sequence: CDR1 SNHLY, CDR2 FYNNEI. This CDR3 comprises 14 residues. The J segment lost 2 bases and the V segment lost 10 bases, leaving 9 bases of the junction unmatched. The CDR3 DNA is TGTGCCACCAGACAGGGTTCCTTCACAGATACGCAGTATTTT. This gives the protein CATRQGSFTDTQYF.

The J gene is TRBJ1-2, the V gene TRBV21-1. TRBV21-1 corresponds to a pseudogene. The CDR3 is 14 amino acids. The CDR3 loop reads CASSKVAGDYGYTF. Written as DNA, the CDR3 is TGTGCCAGCAGCAAAGTCGCGGGGGACTATGGCTACACCTTC.

Written as DNA, the CDR3 is TGTGCCTGGAGTGTCGGGGCCCGCACAGATACGCAGTATTTT. Protein product: CAWSVGARTDTQYF. This chain connects TRBV30 to TRBJ2-3, with D possibly called TRBD1 or TRBD2 (5 bases each). V shed 0 bases and J shed 1 base, with 8 bases lying between them. In germline, CDR1 is GTSNPN, CDR2 SVGIG (reference sequence). The CDR3 loop spans 14 amino acids.

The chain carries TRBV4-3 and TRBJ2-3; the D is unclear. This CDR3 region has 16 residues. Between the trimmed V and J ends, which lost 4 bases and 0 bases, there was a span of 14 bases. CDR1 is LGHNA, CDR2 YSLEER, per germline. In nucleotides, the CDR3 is TGCGCCAGCAGCCCCCATTGGCGAGATAGCACAGATACGCAGTATTTT. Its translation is CASSPHWRDSTDTQYF.

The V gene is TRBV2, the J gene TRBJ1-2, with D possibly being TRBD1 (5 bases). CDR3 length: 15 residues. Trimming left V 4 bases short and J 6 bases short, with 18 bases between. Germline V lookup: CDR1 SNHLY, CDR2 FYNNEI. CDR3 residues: CASSARVGREDGYTF. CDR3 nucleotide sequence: TGTGCCAGCAGTGCCAGGGTCGGGCGGGAGGATGGCTACACCTTC.

The chain's CDR3 is CASSEDRGRETQYF. The CDR3 DNA reads TGTGCCAGCAGTGAGGACAGGGGGCGAGAGACCCAGTACTTC. The chain recombines TRBV2 with TRBJ2-5, with 11 bases lining up with TRBD1. Germline CDR1 and CDR2: SNHLY and FYNNEI. The CDR3 consists of 14 residues. The V gene end was trimmed by 3 bases and the J gene end by 4 bases; junction bases not matched to a gene: 1.

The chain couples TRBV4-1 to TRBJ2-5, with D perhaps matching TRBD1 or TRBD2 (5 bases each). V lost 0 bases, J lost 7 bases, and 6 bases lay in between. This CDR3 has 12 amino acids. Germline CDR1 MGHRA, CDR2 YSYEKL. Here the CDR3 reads CASSQDGGTQYF. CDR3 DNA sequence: TGCGCCAGCAGCCAAGATGGGGGGACCCAGTACTTC.

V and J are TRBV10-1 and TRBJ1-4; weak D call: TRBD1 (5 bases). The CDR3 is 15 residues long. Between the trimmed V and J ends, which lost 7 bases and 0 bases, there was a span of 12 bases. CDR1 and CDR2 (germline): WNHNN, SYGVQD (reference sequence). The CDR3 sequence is CASNRDSATNEKLFF. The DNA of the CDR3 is TGCGCCAGCAACCGAGACAGTGCAACTAATGAAAAACTGTTTTTT.

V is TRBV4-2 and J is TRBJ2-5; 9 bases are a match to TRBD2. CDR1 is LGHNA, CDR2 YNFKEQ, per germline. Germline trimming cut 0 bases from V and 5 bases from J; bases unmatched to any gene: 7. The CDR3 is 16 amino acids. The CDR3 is CASSQERGLAGETQYF. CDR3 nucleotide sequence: TGTGCCAGCAGCCAAGAGAGGGGGCTAGCGGGGGAGACCCAGTACTTC.

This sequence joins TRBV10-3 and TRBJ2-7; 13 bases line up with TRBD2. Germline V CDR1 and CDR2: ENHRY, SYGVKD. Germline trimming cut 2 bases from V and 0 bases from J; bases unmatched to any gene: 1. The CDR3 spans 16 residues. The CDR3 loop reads CAISEGLAGVSYEQYF. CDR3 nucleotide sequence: TGTGCCATCAGTGAGGGACTAGCGGGGGTCTCCTACGAGCAGTACTTC.

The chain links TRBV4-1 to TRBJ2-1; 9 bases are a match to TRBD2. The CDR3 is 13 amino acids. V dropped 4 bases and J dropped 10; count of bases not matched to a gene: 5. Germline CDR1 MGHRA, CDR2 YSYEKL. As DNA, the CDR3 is TGCGCCAGCAGCCGCGGGGGGGCACGGGAGCAGTTCTTC. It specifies CASSRGGAREQFF.

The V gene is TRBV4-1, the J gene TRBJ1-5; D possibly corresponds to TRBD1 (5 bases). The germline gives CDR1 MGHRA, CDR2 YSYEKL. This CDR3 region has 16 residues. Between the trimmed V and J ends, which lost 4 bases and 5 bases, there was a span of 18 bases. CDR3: CASSPRLQGLHQPQHF. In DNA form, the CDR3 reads TGCGCCAGCAGCCCCCGCCTCCAGGGTCTCCATCAGCCCCAGCATTTT.

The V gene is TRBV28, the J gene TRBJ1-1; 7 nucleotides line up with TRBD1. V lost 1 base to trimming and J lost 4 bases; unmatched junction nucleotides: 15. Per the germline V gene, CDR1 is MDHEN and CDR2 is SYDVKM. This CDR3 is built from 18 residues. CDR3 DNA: TGTGCCAGCAGTTTATTAATTGTCTTCGGACAGGAGGGCACTGAAGCTTTCTTT. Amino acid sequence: CASSLLIVFGQEGTEAFF.

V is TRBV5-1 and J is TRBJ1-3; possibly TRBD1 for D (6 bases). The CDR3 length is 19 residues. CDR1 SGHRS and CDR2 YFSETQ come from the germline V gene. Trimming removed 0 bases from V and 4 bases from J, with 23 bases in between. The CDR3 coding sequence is TGCGCCAGCAGCTTGGGACCGGACAGAGTAGGGCTTGGGGGAAACACCATATATTTT. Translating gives CASSLGPDRVGLGGNTIYF.

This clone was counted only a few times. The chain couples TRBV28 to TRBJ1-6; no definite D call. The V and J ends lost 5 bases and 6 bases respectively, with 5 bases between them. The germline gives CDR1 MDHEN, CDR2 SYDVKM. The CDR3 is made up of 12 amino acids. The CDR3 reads CASSPPNSPLHF. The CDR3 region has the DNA TGTGCCAGCAGTCCCCCTAATTCACCCCTCCACTTT.

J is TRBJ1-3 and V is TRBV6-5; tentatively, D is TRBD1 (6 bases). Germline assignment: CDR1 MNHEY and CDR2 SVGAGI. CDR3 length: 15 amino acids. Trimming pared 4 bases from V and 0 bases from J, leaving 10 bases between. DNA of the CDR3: TGTGCCAGCAGTTCCCGACAGGCCTCTGGAAACACCATATATTTT. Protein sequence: CASSSRQASGNTIYF.

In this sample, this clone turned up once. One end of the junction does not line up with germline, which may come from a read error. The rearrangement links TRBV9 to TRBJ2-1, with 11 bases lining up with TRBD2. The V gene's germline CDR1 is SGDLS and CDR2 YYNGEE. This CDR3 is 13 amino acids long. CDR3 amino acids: CASSGGAGNEQFF. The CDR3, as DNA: TGTGCCAGTAGCGGGGGGGCCGGGAATGAGCAGTTCTTC.

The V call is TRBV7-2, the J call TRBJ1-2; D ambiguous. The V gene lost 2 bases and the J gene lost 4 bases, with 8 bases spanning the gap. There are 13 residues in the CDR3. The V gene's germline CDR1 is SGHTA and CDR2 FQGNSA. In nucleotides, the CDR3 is TGTGCCAGCAGCTTACAAGGGCTCTATGGCTACACCTTC. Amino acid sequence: CASSLQGLYGYTF.

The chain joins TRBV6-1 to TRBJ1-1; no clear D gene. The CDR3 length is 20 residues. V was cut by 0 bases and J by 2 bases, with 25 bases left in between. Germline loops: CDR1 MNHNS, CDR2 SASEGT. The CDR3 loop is CASSEASPSGADYRNTEAFF. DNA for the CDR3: TGTGCCAGCAGTGAAGCTTCCCCTTCAGGTGCGGACTATAGAAACACTGAAGCTTTCTTT.

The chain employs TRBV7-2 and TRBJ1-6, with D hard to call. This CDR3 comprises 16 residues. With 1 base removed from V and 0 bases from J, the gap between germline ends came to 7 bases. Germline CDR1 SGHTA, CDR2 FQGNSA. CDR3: CASSLERSSYNSPLHF. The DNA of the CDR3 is TGTGCCAGCAGCTTAGAGCGTAGCTCCTATAATTCACCCCTCCACTTT.